The 6 T cell receptor beta chains below all came from one sample that was sequenced in a study of T cell responses to AZD1222 COVID-19 vaccine. The protocol was immunoSEQ multiplex PCR, while the TCRdb copy is restricted to in-frame clones and leaves out a portion. The sample shows 90,000 to 150,000 clones, about 86% of them seen only once. The sequences come from peripheral blood, collected 28 days after the second AZD1222 dose. These receptors were collected from an adult who received the AZD1222 COVID-19 vaccine.

J is TRBJ2-2 and V is TRBV30; D remains unclear. This CDR3 spans 13 amino acids. Germline CDR1 and CDR2: GTSNPN and SVGIG (reference sequence). V lost 4 bases, J lost 5 bases, and 11 bases lay in between. The CDR3 bases are TGTGCCTGGACGCGACATCAAACCGGGGAGCTGTTTTTT. Its protein product is CAWTRHQTGELFF.

V gene TRBV19 combines with J gene TRBJ2-5, with 10 positions matching TRBD1. Germline CDR1 reads LNHDA; CDR2 reads SQIVND (reference sequence). The CDR3 is 15 residues long. Unmatched junction bases numbered 9, after V lost 6 bases and J lost 5 bases. The DNA for the CDR3 is TGTGCCAGTAGCACCGGGACAGGGGTGCTGGAGACCCAGTACTTC. It specifies CASSTGTGVLETQYF. Variable domain in full (rest from reference TRBV19 and TRBJ2-5): DGGITQSPKYLFRKEGQNVTLSCEQNLNHDAMYWYRQDPGQGLRLIYYSQIVNDFQKGDIAEGYSVSREKKESFPLTVTSAQKNPTAFYLCASSTGTGVLETQYFGPGTRLLVL.

The chain is built from TRBV12-3 or TRBV12-4 and TRBJ1-5, with D unclear. The CDR3 runs 11 residues. The V end was cut by 6 bases, the J end by 3 bases, with 3 bases between. The CDR3: CASSDNQPQHF. CDR3 coding DNA: TGTGCCAGCAGCGACAATCAGCCCCAGCATTTT.

This clone was observed at least ten times. The same CDR3 arises from other DNA sequences in this sample as well. The rearrangement links TRBV19 to TRBJ2-2; the match to TRBD2 covers 11 bases. CDR1 is LNHDA and CDR2 is SQIVND in the germline V gene (reference sequence). Germline trimming cut 3 bases from V and 6 bases from J; bases unmatched to any gene: 9. This CDR3 region has 17 residues. This CDR3 is CASSIDLAGGGSGELFF. CDR3 DNA sequence: TGTGCCAGTAGTATCGATCTAGCGGGGGGCGGGTCCGGGGAGCTGTTTTTT. The full variable domain, rest sourced from reference TRBV19 and TRBJ2-2, is DGGITQSPKYLFRKEGQNVTLSCEQNLNHDAMYWYRQDPGQGLRLIYYSQIVNDFQKGDIAEGYSVSREKKESFPLTVTSAQKNPTAFYLCASSIDLAGGGSGELFFGEGSRLTVL.

The chain links TRBV5-1 to TRBJ1-3; TRBD1 might be the D (6 bases). The V end was cut by 6 bases, the J end by 4 bases, with 17 bases between. The CDR3 is 15 amino acids. Germline assignment: CDR1 SGHRS and CDR2 YFSETQ. DNA of the CDR3: TGCGCCAGCACGCAACGGGCAGGGGACGGAAACACCATATATTTT. The encoded protein is CASTQRAGDGNTIYF.

This clone was seen a handful of times. The sample holds other DNA sequences that translate to the same CDR3. The V call is TRBV30, the J call TRBJ1-6, with 7 bases lining up with TRBD1. The CDR3 is made up of 14 amino acids. In germline, CDR1 is GTSNPN, CDR2 SVGIG (reference sequence). Trimming at V came to 1 base and at J to 5 bases, leaving 2 bases not matched to a gene. The CDR3 loop is CAWSAGQDNSPLHF. The CDR3 DNA reads TGTGCCTGGAGTGCCGGACAGGATAATTCACCCCTCCACTTT.